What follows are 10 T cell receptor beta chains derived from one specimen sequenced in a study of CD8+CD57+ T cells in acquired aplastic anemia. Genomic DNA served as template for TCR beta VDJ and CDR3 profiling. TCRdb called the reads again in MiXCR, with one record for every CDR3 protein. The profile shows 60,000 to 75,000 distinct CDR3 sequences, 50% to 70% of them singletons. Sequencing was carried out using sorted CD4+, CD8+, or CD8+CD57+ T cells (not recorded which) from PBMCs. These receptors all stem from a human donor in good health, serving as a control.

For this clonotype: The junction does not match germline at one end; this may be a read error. This CDR3 reads CAGSVYRGIGELFF. The CDR3 nucleotides read TGTGCCGGCAGTGTTTACAGGGGGATCGGGGAGCTGTTTTTT. The V and J genes are TRBV25-1 and TRBJ2-2; TRBD1 matches 8 bases. The V gene's germline CDR1 is MGHDK and CDR2 SYGVNS. This CDR3 is 14 amino acids long.

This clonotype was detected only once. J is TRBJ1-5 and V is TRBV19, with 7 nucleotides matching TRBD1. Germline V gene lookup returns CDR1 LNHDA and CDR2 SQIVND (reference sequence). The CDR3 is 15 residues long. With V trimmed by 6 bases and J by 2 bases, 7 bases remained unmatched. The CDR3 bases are TGTGCCAGTAGGATCGCAGGGGGAGGCAATCAGCCCCAGCATTTT. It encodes CASRIAGGGNQPQHF.

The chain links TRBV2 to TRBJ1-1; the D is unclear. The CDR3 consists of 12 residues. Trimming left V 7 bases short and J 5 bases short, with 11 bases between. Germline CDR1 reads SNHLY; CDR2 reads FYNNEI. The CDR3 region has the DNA TGTGCCAGCAAATCCCTGGGGACTGAAGCTTTCTTT. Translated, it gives CASKSLGTEAFF.

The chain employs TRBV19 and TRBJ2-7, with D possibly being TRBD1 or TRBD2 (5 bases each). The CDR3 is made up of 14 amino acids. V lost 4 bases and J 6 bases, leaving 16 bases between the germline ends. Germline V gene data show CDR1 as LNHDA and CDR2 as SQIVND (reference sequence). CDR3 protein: CASSSGGWVGEQYF. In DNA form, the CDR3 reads TGTGCCAGTAGTAGTGGGGGATGGGTTGGCGAGCAGTACTTC.

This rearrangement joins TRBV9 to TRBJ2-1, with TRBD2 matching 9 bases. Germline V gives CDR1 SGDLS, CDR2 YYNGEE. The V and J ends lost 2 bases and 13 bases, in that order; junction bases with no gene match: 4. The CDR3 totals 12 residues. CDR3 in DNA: TGTGCCAGCAGCGTGGTTAGCGGGAGCCAGTTCTTC. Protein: CASSVVSGSQFF.

DNA for the CDR3: TGTGCCAGCACCCAGCGCGGAGGTGGGGTTTACGAGCAGTACTTC. This encodes CASTQRGGGVYEQYF. This chain uses TRBV7-9 with TRBJ2-7; D might be TRBD2 (5 bases). Trimming left V 7 bases short and J 4 bases short, with 20 bases between. Germline V CDR1 and CDR2: SEHNR, FQNEAQ (reference sequence). This CDR3 has 15 residues.

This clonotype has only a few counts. The CDR3 is CASQGGCNEQFF. CDR3 DNA sequence: TGTGCCAGCCAGGGGGGGTGCAATGAGCAGTTCTTC. V usage is TRBV11-3 and J usage is TRBJ2-1; D may be TRBD1 or TRBD2 (7 bases each). The CDR3 is 12 residues long. Trimming left V 8 bases short and J 6 bases short, with 11 bases between. Germline V gene sequence: CDR1 SGHNT, CDR2 YENEEA.

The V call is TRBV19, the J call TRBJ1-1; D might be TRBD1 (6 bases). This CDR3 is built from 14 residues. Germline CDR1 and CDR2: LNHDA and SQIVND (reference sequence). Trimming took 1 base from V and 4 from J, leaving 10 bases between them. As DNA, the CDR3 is TGTGCCAGTAGTATAGCGGGGGGCGGCACTGAAGCTTTCTTT. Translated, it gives CASSIAGGGTEAFF.

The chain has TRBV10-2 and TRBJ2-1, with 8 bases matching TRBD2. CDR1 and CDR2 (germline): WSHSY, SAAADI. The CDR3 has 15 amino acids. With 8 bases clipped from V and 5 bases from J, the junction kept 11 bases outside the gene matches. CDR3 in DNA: TGCGCCAGCCGCATATCGGGACTAGGTCACAATGAGCAGTTCTTC. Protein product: CASRISGLGHNEQFF.

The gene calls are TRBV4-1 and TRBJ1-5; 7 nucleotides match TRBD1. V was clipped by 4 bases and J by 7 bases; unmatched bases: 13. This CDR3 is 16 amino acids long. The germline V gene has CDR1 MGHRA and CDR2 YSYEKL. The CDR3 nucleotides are TGCGCCAGCAGCCTATCCGGGACAGTGGGCGAGCAGCCCCAGCATTTT. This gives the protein CASSLSGTVGEQPQHF.